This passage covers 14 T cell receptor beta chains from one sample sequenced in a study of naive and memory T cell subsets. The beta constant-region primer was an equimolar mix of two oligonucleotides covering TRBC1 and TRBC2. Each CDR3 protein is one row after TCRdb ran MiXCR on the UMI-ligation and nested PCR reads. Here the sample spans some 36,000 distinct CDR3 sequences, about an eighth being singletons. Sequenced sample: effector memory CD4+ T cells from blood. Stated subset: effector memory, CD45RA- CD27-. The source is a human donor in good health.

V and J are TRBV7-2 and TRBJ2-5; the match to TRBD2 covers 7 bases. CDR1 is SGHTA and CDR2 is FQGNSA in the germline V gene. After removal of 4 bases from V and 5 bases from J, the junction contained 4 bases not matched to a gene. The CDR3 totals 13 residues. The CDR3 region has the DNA TGTGCCAGCAGCTGCGCGGGGGAGGAGACCCAGTACTTC. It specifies CASSCAGEETQYF.

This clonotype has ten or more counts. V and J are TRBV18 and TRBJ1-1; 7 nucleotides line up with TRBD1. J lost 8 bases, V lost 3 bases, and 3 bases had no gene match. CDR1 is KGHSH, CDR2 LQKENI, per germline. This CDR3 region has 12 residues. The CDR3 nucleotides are TGTGCCAGCTCACCGGGACAGAGAGAAGCTTTCTTT. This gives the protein CASSPGQREAFF.

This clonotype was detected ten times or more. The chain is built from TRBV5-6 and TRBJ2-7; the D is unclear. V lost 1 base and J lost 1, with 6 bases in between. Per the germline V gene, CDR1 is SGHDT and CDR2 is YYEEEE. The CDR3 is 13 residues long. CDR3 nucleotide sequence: TGTGCCAGCAGCTTGTTGGGGTCCTACGAGCAGTACTTC. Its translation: CASSLLGSYEQYF.

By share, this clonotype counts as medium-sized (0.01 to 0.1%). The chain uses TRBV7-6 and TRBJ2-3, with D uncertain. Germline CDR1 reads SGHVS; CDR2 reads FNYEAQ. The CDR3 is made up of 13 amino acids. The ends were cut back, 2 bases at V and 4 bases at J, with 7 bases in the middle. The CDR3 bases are TGTGCCAGCAGCTTAATCCCGGCAGATACGCAGTATTTT. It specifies CASSLIPADTQYF.

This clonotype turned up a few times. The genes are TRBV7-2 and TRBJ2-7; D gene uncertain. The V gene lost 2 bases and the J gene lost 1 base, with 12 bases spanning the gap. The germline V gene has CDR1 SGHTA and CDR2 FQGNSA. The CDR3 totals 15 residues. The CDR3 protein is CASSLSQELSYEQYF. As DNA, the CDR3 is TGTGCCAGCAGCTTAAGTCAGGAGTTATCCTACGAGCAGTACTTC.

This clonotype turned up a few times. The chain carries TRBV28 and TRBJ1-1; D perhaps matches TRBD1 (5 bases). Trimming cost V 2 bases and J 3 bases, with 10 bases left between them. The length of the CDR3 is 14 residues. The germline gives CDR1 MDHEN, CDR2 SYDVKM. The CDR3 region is CASSLIGGDTEAFF. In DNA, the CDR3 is TGTGCCAGCAGTTTAATCGGGGGGGACACTGAAGCTTTCTTT.

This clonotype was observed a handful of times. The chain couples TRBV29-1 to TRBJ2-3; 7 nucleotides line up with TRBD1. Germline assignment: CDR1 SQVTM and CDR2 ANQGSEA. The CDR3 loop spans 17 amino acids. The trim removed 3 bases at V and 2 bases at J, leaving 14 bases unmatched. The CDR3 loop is CSVEKWALGGPTDTQYF. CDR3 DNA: TGCAGCGTTGAGAAGTGGGCCCTAGGGGGCCCCACAGATACGCAGTATTTT.

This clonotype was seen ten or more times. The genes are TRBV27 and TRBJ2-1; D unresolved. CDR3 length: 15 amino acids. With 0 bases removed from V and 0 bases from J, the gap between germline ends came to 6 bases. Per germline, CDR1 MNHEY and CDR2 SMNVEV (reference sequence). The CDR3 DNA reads TGTGCCAGCAGTTTATCATTCTTCTCCTACAATGAGCAGTTCTTC. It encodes CASSLSFFSYNEQFF.

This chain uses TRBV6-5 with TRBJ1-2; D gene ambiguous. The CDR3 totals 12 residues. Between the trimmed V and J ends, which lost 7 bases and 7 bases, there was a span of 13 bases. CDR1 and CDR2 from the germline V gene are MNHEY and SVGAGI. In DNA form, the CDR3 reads TGTGCCAGCACCGACGGTAGGCCTGGCTACACCTTC. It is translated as CASTDGRPGYTF.

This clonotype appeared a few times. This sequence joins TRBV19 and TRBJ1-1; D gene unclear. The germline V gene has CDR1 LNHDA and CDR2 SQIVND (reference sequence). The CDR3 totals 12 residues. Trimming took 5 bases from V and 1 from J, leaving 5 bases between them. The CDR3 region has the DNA TGTGCCAGTAGTGGACCGAACACTGAAGCTTTCTTT. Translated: CASSGPNTEAFF.

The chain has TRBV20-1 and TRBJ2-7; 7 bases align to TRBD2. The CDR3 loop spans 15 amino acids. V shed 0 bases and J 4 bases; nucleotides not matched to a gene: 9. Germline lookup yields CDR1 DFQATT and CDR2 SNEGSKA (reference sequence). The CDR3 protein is CSARDSSGIGYEQYF. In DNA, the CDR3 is TGCAGTGCTAGAGACTCAAGCGGGATAGGGTACGAGCAGTACTTC.

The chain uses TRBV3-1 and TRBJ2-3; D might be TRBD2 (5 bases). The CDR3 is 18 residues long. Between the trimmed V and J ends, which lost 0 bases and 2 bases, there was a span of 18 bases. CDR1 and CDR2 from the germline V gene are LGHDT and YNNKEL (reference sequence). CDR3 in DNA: TGTGCCAGCAGCCAAGATCCCCCTAGCAGTGACAACACAGATACGCAGTATTTT. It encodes CASSQDPPSSDNTDTQYF.

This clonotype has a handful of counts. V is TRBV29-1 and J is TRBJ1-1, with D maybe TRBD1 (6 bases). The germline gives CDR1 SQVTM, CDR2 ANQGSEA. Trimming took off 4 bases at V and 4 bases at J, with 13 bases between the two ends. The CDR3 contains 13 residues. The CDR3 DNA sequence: TGCAGCGTTGTGTTGGTACAGGGCACTGAAGCTTTCTTT. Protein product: CSVVLVQGTEAFF.

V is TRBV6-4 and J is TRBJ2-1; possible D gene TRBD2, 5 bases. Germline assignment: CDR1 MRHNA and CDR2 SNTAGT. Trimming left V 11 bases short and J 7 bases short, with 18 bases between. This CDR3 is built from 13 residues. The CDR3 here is CARPPGIINEQFF. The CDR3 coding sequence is TGTGCCCGTCCCCCGGGGATAATAAATGAGCAGTTCTTC.